This TCR beta chain was captured by sequencing in a study of human versus mouse CDR3 diversity and MHC coevolution. At the level of the study: Between roughly 5.5 x 10^6 and 1.6 x 10^7 valid reads came from each sample. Study results and limitations: Clonal inequality was lowest in most of the three human donors. Human T cells underwent selection on a handful of different MHC II alleles.

The V gene end was trimmed by 0 bases and the J gene end by 4 bases; junction bases not matched to a gene: 3. Germline V lookup: CDR1 SGHVS, CDR2 FNYEAQ. This CDR3 contains 15 residues. Produced via immunoSEQ multiplex PCR; TCRdb's table is partial and in-frame only. The sample has tens of thousands of clones, just under 95% seen once. As to this clone: The antigen remains unidentified.

The gene calls are TRBV7-6 and TRBJ1-5; TRBD1 matches 7 bases. Source material: naive CD4+ T cells from blood. Subset given: CD45RO-negative CD62L-positive naive CD4 T cells. The sequence came from a person between 55 and 69 years old in good health. The CDR3 DNA reads as TGTGCCAGCAGCTTAGCAGGGACAGTAAATCAGCCCCAGCATTTT. It is translated as CASSLAGTVNQPQHF.